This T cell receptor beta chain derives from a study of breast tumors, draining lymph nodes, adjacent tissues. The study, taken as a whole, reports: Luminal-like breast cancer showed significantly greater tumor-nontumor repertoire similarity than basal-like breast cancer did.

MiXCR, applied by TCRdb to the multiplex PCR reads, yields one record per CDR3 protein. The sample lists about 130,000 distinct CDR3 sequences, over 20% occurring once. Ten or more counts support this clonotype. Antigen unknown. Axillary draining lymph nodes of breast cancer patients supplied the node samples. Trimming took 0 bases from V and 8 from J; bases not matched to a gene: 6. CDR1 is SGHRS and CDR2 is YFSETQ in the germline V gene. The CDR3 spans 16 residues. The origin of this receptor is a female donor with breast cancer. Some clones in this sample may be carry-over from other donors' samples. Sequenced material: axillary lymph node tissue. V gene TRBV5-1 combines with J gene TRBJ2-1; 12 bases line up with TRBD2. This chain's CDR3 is CASSLGLAGERDEQFF. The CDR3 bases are TGCGCCAGCAGCTTGGGACTAGCGGGAGAACGGGATGAGCAGTTCTTC.